Listed below are T cell receptor beta chains from one sample, sequenced in a study of T cell responses to AZD1222 COVID-19 vaccine. Profiling relied on immunoSEQ multiplex PCR, and the TCRdb table lists in-frame clones only, not all of them. The sample includes 90,000 to 150,000 clones, 90% of them seen just once. The sequenced sample was peripheral blood, obtained 28 days after the second dose of the MenACWY control vaccine. Source of these receptors: an adult who received the MenACWY meningococcal vaccine as a control. Each CDR3 is given with its conserved first and last residue. A D gene is named only where the DNA matches it firmly. The size field is filled for only some rows; it gives once, few, many or a size class.

j_call: TRBJ1-3
v_call: TRBV19
d_call: .
cdr3_length: 14
clone_size: .
cdr3_nt: TGTGCCAGTAACGGGGGGAGCTCTGGAAACACCATATATTTT
cdr3_aa: CASNGGSSGNTIYF

j_call: TRBJ1-5
v_call: TRBV3-1/TRBV3-2
d_call: .
cdr3_length: 15
clone_size: .
cdr3_nt: TGTGCCAGCAGCCAATCGACAGGAAACAATCAGCCCCAGCATTTT
cdr3_aa: CASSQSTGNNQPQHF

j_call: TRBJ2-5
v_call: TRBV11-2
d_call: TRBD2
cdr3_length: 16
clone_size: .
cdr3_nt: TGTGCCAGCAGCCCCACCACTAGCGGGGGGGCGGAGACCCAGTACTTC
cdr3_aa: CASSPTTSGGAETQYF

j_call: TRBJ2-1
v_call: TRBV2
d_call: TRBD1
cdr3_length: 16
clone_size: .
cdr3_nt: TGTGCCAGCAGTGAAAGGGGACAGAGCTCCTACAATGAGCAGTTCTTC
cdr3_aa: CASSERGQSSYNEQFF

j_call: TRBJ1-2
v_call: TRBV28
d_call: TRBD1
cdr3_length: 16
clone_size: .
cdr3_nt: TGTGCCAGCAGACGTAGACCCGGGACAGCCGACTATGGCTACACCTTC
cdr3_aa: CASRRRPGTADYGYTF

j_call: TRBJ2-3
v_call: TRBV4-2
d_call: .
cdr3_length: 14
clone_size: few
cdr3_nt: TGTGCCAGCAGCCTAGGGCTAGACACAGATACGCAGTATTTT
cdr3_aa: CASSLGLDTDTQYF

j_call: TRBJ1-1
v_call: TRBV14
d_call: .
cdr3_length: 15
clone_size: once
cdr3_nt: TGTGCCAGCAGACCAAGATCCGGAGCGAACACTGAAGCTTTCTTT
cdr3_aa: CASRPRSGANTEAFF

j_call: TRBJ1-5
v_call: TRBV4-1
d_call: TRBD1
cdr3_length: 15
clone_size: .
cdr3_nt: TGCGCCAGCAGCCAAGCAGGGGGCCCTAATCAGCCCCAGCATTTT
cdr3_aa: CASSQAGGPNQPQHF

j_call: TRBJ1-4
v_call: TRBV19
d_call: .
cdr3_length: 16
clone_size: .
cdr3_nt: TGTGCCAGTTCACGGGGACTGTTGTTTGTGAATGAAAAACTGTTTTTT
cdr3_aa: CASSRGLLFVNEKLFF

j_call: TRBJ1-1
v_call: TRBV18
d_call: .
cdr3_length: 17
clone_size: .
cdr3_nt: TGTGCCAGCTCAGCCGTTAGTGAGGTGCCGGCGAACACTGAAGCTTTCTTT
cdr3_aa: CASSAVSEVPANTEAFF

j_call: TRBJ1-6
v_call: TRBV18
d_call: .
cdr3_length: 17
clone_size: .
cdr3_nt: TGTGCCAGCTCACCCGGGGGGATTCCAACCAATAATTCACCCCTCCACTTT
cdr3_aa: CASSPGGIPTNNSPLHF

j_call: TRBJ1-1
v_call: TRBV28
d_call: .
cdr3_length: 11
clone_size: .
cdr3_nt: TGTGCCAGCAGTGTGAACACTGAAGCTTTCTTT
cdr3_aa: CASSVNTEAFF

j_call: TRBJ1-2
v_call: TRBV15
d_call: .
cdr3_length: 16
clone_size: .
cdr3_nt: TGTGCCACCAGCAGAGATACAGGGTCCCCCGCCTATGGCTACACCTTC
cdr3_aa: CATSRDTGSPAYGYTF

j_call: TRBJ1-2
v_call: TRBV28
d_call: .
cdr3_length: 17
clone_size: once
cdr3_nt: TGTGCCAGCAGTTCCTTCCTTGGACAGAGAGCTAACTATGGCTACACCTTC
cdr3_aa: CASSSFLGQRANYGYTF

j_call: TRBJ1-5
v_call: TRBV14
d_call: .
cdr3_length: 18
clone_size: .
cdr3_nt: TGTGCCAGCAGCCAGAATAGGCAGAAACTGTACAGCAATCAGCCCCAGCATTTT
cdr3_aa: CASSQNRQKLYSNQPQHF

j_call: TRBJ2-3
v_call: TRBV28
d_call: TRBD2
cdr3_length: 16
clone_size: .
cdr3_nt: TGTGCCAGCAGTTCCTCGGGGGGAGGGAGAATAGATACGCAGTATTTT
cdr3_aa: CASSSSGGGRIDTQYF